The clone carrying this T cell receptor beta chain was seen more than once but under ten times. This specimen comes from a study of blood T cells in healthy people across ages. CDR3 length: 17 residues. V lost 0 bases to trimming and J lost 6 bases; unmatched junction nucleotides: 13. The germline V gene has CDR1 LGHNA and CDR2 YNFKEQ. Next came a second PCR, run for about 6 to 12 cycles, which used a sample-barcoded 5' primer along with a J-beta primer mix. TCRdb reanalysed the 5' RACE reads using MiXCR and keeps one entry per CDR3 protein. Here the sample spans around 900,000 distinct CDR3 sequences, roughly 50% being singletons.

The sample comprised blood. This TCR was recovered from a woman aged 55-69 years in good health. The chain couples TRBV4-2 to TRBJ2-7; 8 nucleotides match TRBD1. The CDR3 DNA reads as TGTGCCAGCAGCCAAGAAACAGGGGGAGGTCGGCCGGTCGAGCAGTACTTC. Translation gives CASSQETGGGRPVEQYF.